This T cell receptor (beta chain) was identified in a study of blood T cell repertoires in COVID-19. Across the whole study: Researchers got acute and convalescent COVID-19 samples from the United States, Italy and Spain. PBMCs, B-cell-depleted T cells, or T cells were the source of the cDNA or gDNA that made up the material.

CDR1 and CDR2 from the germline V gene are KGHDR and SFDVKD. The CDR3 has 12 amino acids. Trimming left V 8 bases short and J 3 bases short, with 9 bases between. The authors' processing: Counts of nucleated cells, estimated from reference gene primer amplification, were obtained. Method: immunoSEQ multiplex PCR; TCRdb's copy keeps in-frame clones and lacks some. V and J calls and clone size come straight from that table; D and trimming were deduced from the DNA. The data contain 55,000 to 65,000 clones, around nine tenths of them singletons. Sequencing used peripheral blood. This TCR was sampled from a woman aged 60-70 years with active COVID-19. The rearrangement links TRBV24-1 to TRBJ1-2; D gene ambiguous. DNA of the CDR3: TGTGCCACCAAATTATGTTACTATGGCTACACCTTC. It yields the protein CATKLCYYGYTF.